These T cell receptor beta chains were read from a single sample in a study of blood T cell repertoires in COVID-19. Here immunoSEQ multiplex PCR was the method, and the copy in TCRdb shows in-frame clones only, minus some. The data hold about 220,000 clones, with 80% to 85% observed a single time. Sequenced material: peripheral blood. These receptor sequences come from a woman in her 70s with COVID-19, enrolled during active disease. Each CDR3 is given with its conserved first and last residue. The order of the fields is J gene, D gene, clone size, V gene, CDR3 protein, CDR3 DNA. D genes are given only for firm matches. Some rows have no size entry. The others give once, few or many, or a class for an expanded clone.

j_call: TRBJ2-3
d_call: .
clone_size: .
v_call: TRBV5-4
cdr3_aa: CASSLKLADTQYF
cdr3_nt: TGTGCCAGCAGCTTGAAACTAGCAGATACGCAGTATTTT

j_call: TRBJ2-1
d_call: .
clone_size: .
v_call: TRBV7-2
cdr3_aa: CASSLAGTRSMNEQFF
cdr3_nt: TGTGCCAGCAGCTTAGCTGGGACACGTTCCATGAATGAGCAGTTCTTC

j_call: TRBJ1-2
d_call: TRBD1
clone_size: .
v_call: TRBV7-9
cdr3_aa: CASSLGGTAANYGYTF
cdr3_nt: TGTGCCAGCAGCTTAGGGGGGACAGCAGCTAACTATGGCTACACCTTC

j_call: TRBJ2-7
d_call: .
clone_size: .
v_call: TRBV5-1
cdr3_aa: CASSLVLGGPSYEQYF
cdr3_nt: TGCGCCAGCAGCTTGGTCCTCGGGGGTCCCTCCTACGAGCAGTACTTC

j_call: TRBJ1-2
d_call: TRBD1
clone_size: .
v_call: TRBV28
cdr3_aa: CATETGDYGYTF
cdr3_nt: TGTGCCACCGAGACAGGGGACTATGGCTACACCTTC

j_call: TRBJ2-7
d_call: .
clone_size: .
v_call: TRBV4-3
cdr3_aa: CASSQELTGRPGYEQYF
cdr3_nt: TGCGCCAGCAGCCAAGAATTGACAGGGAGGCCGGGGTACGAGCAGTACTTC

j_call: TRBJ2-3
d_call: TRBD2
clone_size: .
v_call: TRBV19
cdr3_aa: CASEGTSGSTDTQYF
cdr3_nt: TGTGCCAGTGAGGGGACTAGCGGTAGCACAGATACGCAGTATTTT

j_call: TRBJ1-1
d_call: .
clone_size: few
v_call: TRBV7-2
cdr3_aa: CASSLERLKNTEAFF
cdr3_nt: TGTGCCAGCAGCTTAGAACGACTGAAGAACACTGAAGCTTTCTTT

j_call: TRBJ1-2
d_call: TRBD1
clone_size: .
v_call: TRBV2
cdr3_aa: CASRTGQPIYGYTF
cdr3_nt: TGTGCCAGCCGGACGGGACAGCCCATATATGGCTACACCTTC

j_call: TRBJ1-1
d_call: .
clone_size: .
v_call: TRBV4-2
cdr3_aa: CASSQDLWGSPEAFF
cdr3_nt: TGTGCCAGCAGCCAAGATTTGTGGGGCAGCCCTGAAGCTTTCTTT

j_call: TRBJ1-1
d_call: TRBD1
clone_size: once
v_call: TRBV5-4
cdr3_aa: CASSPKTGGDAEAFF
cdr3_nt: TGTGCCAGCAGCCCTAAGACAGGGGGCGATGCTGAAGCTTTCTTT

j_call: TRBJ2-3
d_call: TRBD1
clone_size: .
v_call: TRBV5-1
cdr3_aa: CASGQDPSTDTQYF
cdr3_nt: TGCGCCAGCGGACAGGACCCTAGCACAGATACGCAGTATTTT

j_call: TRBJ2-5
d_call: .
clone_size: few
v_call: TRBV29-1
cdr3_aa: CTGREQETQYF
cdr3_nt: TGCACCGGAAGGGAGCAAGAGACCCAGTACTTC

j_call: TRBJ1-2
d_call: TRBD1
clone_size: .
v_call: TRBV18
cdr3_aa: CASSPYGGQEVRGYTF
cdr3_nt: TGTGCCAGCTCACCTTACGGGGGACAGGAGGTACGAGGCTACACCTTC

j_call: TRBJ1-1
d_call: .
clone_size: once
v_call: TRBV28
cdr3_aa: CASSLFGLADTEAFF
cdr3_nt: TGTGCCAGCAGTTTATTTGGGTTGGCGGACACTGAAGCTTTCTTT

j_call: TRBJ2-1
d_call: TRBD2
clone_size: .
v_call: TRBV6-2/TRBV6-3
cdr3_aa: CASSYSAGGQNEQFF
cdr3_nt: TGTGCCAGCAGTTACTCAGCGGGAGGGCAAAATGAGCAGTTCTTC

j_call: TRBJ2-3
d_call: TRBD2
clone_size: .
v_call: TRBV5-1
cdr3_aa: CASSLGLAGPPSTDTQYF
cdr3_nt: TGCGCCAGCAGCTTGGGACTAGCGGGTCCTCCTAGCACAGATACGCAGTATTTT

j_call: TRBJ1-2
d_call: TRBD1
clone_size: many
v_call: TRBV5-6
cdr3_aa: CASSRGQEDGYTF
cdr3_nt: TGTGCCAGCAGCCGGGGACAGGAAGATGGCTACACCTTC

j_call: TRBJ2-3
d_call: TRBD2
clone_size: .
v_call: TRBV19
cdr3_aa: CASSTGTSGSRSDTQYF
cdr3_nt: TGTGCCAGTAGTACCGGGACTAGCGGGAGTAGGTCAGATACGCAGTATTTT

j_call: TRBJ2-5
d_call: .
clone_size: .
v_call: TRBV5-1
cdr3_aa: CASSLMTGQETQYF
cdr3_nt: TGCGCCAGCAGCTTGATGACAGGTCAAGAGACCCAGTACTTC

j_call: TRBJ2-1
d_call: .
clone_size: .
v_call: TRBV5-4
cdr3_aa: CASSATTGTFNEQFF
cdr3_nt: TGTGCCAGCAGCGCAACCACCGGGACTTTCAATGAGCAGTTCTTC

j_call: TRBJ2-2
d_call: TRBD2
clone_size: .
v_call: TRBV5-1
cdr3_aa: CASSSGSGTGELFF
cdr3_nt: TGCGCCAGCAGTAGCGGGAGCGGCACCGGGGAGCTGTTTTTT

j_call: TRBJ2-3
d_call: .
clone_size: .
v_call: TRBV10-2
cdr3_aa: CASSESRGYPRTDTQYF
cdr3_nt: TGCGCCAGCAGTGAGTCACGGGGGTACCCTAGGACAGATACGCAGTATTTT

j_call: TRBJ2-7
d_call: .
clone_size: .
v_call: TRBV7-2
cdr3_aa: CASSLGQARYEQYF
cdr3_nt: TGTGCCAGCAGCTTAGGACAGGCCCGCTACGAGCAGTACTTC

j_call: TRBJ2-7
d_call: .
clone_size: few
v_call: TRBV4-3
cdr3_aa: CASSQDLAVSYEQYF
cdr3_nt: TGCGCCAGCAGCCAAGATTTGGCAGTATCCTACGAGCAGTACTTC

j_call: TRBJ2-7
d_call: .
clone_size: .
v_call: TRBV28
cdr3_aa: CAKSLQDSLLWEQYF
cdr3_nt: TGTGCCAAGTCACTCCAGGACAGTCTTCTTTGGGAGCAGTACTTC

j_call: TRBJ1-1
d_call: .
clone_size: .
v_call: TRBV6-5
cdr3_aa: CASSYYTRGDNTEAFF
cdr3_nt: TGTGCCAGCAGTTACTATACCCGGGGGGATAACACTGAAGCTTTCTTT

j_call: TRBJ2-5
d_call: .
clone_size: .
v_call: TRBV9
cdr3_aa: CASSVGPQAEETQYF
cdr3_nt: TGTGCCAGCAGCGTAGGACCCCAAGCGGAAGAGACCCAGTACTTC

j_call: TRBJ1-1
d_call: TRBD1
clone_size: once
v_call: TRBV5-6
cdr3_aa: CASSLWVGTDEAFF
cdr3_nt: TGTGCCAGCAGCTTGTGGGTTGGGACAGATGAAGCTTTCTTT

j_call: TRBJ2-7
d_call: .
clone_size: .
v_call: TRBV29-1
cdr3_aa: CSVVSDFRAPYEQYF
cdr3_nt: TGCAGCGTTGTGTCAGATTTCAGGGCTCCCTACGAGCAGTACTTC

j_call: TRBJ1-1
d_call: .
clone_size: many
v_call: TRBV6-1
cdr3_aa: CASSEVRVNTEAFF
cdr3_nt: TGTGCCAGCAGTGAAGTAAGAGTGAACACTGAAGCTTTCTTT

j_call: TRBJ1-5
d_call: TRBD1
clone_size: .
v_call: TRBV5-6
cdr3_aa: CASTRRTGQDNQPQHF
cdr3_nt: TGTGCCAGCACCCGGCGGACGGGACAGGACAATCAGCCCCAGCATTTT

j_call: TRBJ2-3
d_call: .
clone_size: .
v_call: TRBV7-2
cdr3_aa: CASSPRLGGADTQYF
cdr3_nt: TGTGCCAGCAGCCCCCGACTAGGTGGGGCAGATACGCAGTATTTT

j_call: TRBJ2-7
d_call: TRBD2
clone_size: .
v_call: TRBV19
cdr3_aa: CASDNWPSGPYEQYF
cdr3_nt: TGTGCCAGTGATAACTGGCCTAGCGGCCCCTACGAGCAGTACTTC

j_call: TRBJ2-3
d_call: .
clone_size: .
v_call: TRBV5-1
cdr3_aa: CASSILRGSTDTQYF
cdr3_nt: TGCGCCAGCAGCATTTTGAGGGGGAGCACAGATACGCAGTATTTT

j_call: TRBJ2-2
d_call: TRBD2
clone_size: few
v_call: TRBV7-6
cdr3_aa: CASSLRGWTSNTGELFF
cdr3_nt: TGTGCCAGCAGCTTAAGGGGTTGGACTAGCAACACCGGGGAGCTGTTTTTT

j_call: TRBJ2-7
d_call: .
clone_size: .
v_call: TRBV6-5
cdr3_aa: CASSGSQNYEQYF
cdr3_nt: TGTGCCAGCAGCGGGAGTCAAAACTACGAGCAGTACTTC

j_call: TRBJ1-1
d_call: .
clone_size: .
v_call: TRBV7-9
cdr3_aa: CASSLRERGTEAFF
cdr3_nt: TGTGCCAGCAGCTTAAGGGAGAGAGGCACTGAAGCTTTCTTT

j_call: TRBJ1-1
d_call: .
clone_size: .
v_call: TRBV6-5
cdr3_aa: CASSYEGLMNTEAFF
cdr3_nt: TGTGCCAGCAGTTACGAGGGACTCATGAACACTGAAGCTTTCTTT

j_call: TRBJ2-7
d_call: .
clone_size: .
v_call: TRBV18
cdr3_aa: CASSPNRASEQYF
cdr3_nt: TGTGCCAGCTCACCAAACAGGGCTAGCGAGCAGTACTTC

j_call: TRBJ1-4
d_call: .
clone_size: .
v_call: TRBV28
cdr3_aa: CASSFGGTNEKLFF
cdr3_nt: TGTGCCAGCAGTTTTGGAGGAACTAATGAAAAACTGTTTTTT

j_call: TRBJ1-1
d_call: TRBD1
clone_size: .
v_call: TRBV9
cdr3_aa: CASSAGQGGTEAFF
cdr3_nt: TGTGCCAGCAGCGCTGGACAGGGAGGGACTGAAGCTTTCTTT

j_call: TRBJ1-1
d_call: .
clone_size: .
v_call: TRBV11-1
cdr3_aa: CASSFNGQMNTEAFF
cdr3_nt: TGTGCCAGCAGCTTTAATGGACAGATGAACACTGAAGCTTTCTTT

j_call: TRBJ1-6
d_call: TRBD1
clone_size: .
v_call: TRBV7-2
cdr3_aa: CASSLAGQGLSPLHF
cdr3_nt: TGTGCCAGCAGCTTAGCCGGACAGGGGCTTTCACCCCTCCACTTT

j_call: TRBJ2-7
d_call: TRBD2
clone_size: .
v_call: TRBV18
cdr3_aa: CASSPGLAGSYEQYF
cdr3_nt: TGTGCCAGCTCACCGGGACTAGCGGGTTCCTACGAGCAGTACTTC

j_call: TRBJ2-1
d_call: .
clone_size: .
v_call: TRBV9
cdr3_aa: CASSVDSSRTYNEQFF
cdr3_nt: TGTGCCAGCAGCGTAGATTCTAGCCGCACCTACAATGAGCAGTTCTTC

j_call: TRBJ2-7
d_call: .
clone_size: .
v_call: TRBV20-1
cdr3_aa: CSAINPTEQYF
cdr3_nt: TGCAGTGCCATAAACCCTACGGAGCAGTACTTC

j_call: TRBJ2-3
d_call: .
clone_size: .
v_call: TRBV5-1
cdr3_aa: CASSLESSVSSTDTQYF
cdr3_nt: TGCGCCAGCAGCTTGGAGAGTAGCGTCTCTAGCACAGATACGCAGTATTTT

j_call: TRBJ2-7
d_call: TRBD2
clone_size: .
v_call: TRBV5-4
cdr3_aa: CASSPRLAGDYEQYF
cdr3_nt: TGTGCCAGCAGCCCCCGGCTAGCGGGGGACTACGAGCAGTACTTC

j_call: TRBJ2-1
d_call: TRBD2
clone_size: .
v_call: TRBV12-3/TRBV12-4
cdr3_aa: CASSPQTSGTAFF
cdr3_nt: TGTGCCAGCAGTCCTCAGACTAGCGGGACCGCGTTCTTC

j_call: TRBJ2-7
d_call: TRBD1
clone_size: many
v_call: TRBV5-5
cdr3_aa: CASSPGTGGYEQYF
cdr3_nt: TGTGCCAGCAGCCCCGGGACAGGGGGCTACGAGCAGTACTTC

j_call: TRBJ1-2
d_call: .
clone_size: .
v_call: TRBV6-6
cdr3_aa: CASSFPGGGYTF
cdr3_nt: TGTGCCAGCAGCTTCCCCGGGGGTGGCTACACCTTC

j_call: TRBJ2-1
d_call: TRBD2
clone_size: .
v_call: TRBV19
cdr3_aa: CASSRTSGYNEQFF
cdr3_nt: TGTGCCAGTAGTCGGACTAGCGGTTACAATGAGCAGTTCTTC

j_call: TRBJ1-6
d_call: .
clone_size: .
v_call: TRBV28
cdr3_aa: CASSFMKGSPLHF
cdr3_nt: TGTGCCAGCAGTTTCATGAAGGGGTCACCCCTCCACTTT

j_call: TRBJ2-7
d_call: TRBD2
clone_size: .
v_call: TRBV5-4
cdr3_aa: CATYPGLAGVASYEQYF
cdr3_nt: TGTGCCACCTATCCGGGACTAGCGGGAGTGGCTTCCTACGAGCAGTACTTC

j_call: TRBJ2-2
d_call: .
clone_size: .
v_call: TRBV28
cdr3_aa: CASSLTRGLFF
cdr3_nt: TGTGCCAGCAGTTTGACCCGGGGGCTGTTTTTT

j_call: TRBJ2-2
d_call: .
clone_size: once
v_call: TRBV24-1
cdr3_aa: CATESERTGELFF
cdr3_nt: TGTGCCACCGAGTCGGAGCGCACCGGGGAGCTGTTTTTT

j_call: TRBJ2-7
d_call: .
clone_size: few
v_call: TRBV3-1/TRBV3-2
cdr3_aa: CASAPGFAAGDEQYF
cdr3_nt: TGTGCCAGCGCCCCAGGCTTCGCAGCAGGGGACGAGCAGTACTTC